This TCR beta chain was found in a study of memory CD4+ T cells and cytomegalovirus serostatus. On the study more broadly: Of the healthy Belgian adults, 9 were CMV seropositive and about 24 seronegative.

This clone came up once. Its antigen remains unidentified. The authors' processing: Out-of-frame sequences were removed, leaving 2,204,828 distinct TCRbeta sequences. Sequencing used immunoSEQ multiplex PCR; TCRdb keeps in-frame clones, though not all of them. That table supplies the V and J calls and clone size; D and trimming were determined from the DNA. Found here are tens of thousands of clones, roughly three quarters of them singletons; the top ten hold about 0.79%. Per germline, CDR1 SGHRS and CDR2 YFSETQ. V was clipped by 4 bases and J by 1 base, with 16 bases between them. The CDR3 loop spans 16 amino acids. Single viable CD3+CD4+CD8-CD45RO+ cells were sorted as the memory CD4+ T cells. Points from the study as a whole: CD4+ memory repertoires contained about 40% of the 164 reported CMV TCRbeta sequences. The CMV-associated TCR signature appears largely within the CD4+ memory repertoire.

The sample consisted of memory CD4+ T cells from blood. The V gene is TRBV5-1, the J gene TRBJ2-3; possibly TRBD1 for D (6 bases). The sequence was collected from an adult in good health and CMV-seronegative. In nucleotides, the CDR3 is TGCGCCAGCAGCGAGGGGGATTTTAGGGGCACAGATACGCAGTATTTT. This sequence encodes CASSEGDFRGTDTQYF.